One sample yielded the 21 T cell receptor beta chains listed below, sequenced in a study of OX40 agonist ivuxolimab in advanced cancers. Sequencing used immunoSEQ multiplex PCR; TCRdb keeps in-frame clones, though not all of them. Of nearly 45,000 clones listed, 80% are singletons. The sequencing used CD4+ or CD8+ T cells sorted from blood, collected in a trial of the OX40 agonist ivuxolimab. The receptors were sampled from an adult with an advanced solid tumor such as melanoma, head and neck, liver or kidney cancer.

CDR3 nucleotide sequence: TGTGCCAGCAGCTCCTTAGCGGGGGGCCACAATGAGCAGTTCTTC. Translated: CASSSLAGGHNEQFF. V usage is TRBV7-3 and J usage is TRBJ2-1; 10 bases line up with TRBD2. The CDR3 spans 15 residues. CDR1 and CDR2 (germline): SGHTA, FQGTGA. The trim removed 4 bases at V and 5 bases at J, leaving 5 bases unmatched.

The CDR3 DNA sequence: TGCGCCAGCAGCTTGAAGGGGGGCCTGGACACCGGGGAGCTGTTTTTT. It codes for CASSLKGGLDTGELFF. The J gene is TRBJ2-2, the V gene TRBV5-1; D assignment may be TRBD1 or TRBD2 (6 bases each). The CDR3 spans 16 residues. Germline V gene lookup returns CDR1 SGHRS and CDR2 YFSETQ. Trimming cost V 1 base and J 3 bases, with 13 bases left between them.

This clone occurred once. The chain is built from TRBV4-3 and TRBJ2-7, with 10 bases fitting TRBD1. CDR3 length: 15 amino acids. Germline lookup yields CDR1 LGHNA and CDR2 YSLEER. The V gene end was trimmed by 4 bases and the J gene end by 4 bases; junction bases not matched to a gene: 7. The CDR3 region has the DNA TGCGCCAGCAGCCGACAGGACAGGGGGGGTTACGAGCAGTACTTC. Its protein is CASSRQDRGGYEQYF.

V gene TRBV9 combines with J gene TRBJ2-7, with 8 positions matching TRBD1. The germline gives CDR1 SGDLS, CDR2 YYNGEE. Losses at the gene ends were 4 bases for V and 6 bases for J; bases not matched to a gene: 12. The CDR3 contains 15 residues. CDR3 sequence (DNA): TGTGCCAGCAGCCCCGGACAGGGTGATATTCGCGAGCAGTACTTC. Translated: CASSPGQGDIREQYF.

In this sample, this clone turned up once. The rearrangement uses TRBV5-6 and TRBJ2-7; D possibly matches TRBD1 or TRBD2 (6 bases each). V was clipped by 2 bases and J by 6 bases, with 18 bases between them. Germline CDR1 reads SGHDT; CDR2 reads YYEEEE. The CDR3 totals 15 residues. CDR3 loop: CASSLGGGLSGEQYF. The CDR3 coding sequence is TGTGCCAGCAGCTTAGGAGGGGGGCTCTCGGGCGAGCAGTACTTC. Based on the CDR3 plus reference TRBV5-6 and TRBJ2-7, the full variable domain is DAGVTQSPTHLIKTRGQQVTLRCSPKSGHDTVSWYQQALGQGPQFIFQYYEEEERQRGNFPDRFSGHQFPNYSSELNVNALLLGDSALYLCASSLGGGLSGEQYFGPGTRLTVT.

This sequence joins TRBV30 and TRBJ1-3; maybe TRBD1 (5 bases). Trimming took off 0 bases at V and 0 bases at J, with 9 bases between the two ends. The CDR3 length is 15 residues. CDR1 is GTSNPN, CDR2 SVGIG, per germline (reference sequence). This CDR3 reads CAWSVRGSSGNTIYF. CDR3 in DNA: TGTGCCTGGAGTGTACGGGGCAGCTCTGGAAACACCATATATTTT.

This clone turned up a few times. The chain carries TRBV7-6 and TRBJ2-1; TRBD1 matches 8 bases. CDR3 size: 15 residues. Looked up from germline, CDR1 is SGHVS and CDR2 is FNYEAQ. The trim removed 6 bases at V and 5 bases at J, leaving 9 bases unmatched. The CDR3 nucleotides read TGTGCCAGCAGACGACAGGGGCATGACGACAATGAGCAGTTCTTC. It encodes CASRRQGHDDNEQFF.

The V gene is TRBV2, the J gene TRBJ1-1; no clear D. Trimming cost V 0 bases and J 0 bases, with 11 bases left between them. The V gene's germline CDR1 is SNHLY and CDR2 FYNNEI. This CDR3 region has 16 residues. The CDR3 protein is CASSEAGGYMNTEAFF. Here the CDR3 DNA reads TGTGCCAGCAGTGAAGCTGGCGGGTACATGAACACTGAAGCTTTCTTT.

This chain connects TRBV5-8 to TRBJ2-5, with D possibly TRBD2 on 5 matching bases. V lost 4 bases to trimming and J lost 4 bases, with 17 bases between them. The germline CDR1 and CDR2 sequences are SGHTS and YDEGEE. The CDR3 is 15 residues long. CDR3 residues: CASSPRTRWLETQYF. The CDR3 nucleotides read TGTGCCAGCAGCCCAAGGACTCGGTGGCTAGAGACCCAGTACTTC. Complete variable domain (other parts from reference TRBV5-8 and TRBJ2-5): EAGVTQSPTHLIKTRGQQATLRCSPISGHTSVYWYQQALGLGLQFLLWYDEGEERNRGNFPPRFSGRQFPNYSSELNVNALELEDSALYLCASSPRTRWLETQYFGPGTRLLVL.

The chain is built from TRBV10-3 and TRBJ2-7; the D is unclear. V was clipped by 9 bases and J by 3 bases, with 18 bases between them. The CDR3 totals 14 residues. Germline loops: CDR1 ENHRY, CDR2 SYGVKD. CDR3 sequence: CAMKARTSDYEQYF. CDR3 sequence (DNA): TGTGCCATGAAGGCTCGGACCTCCGACTACGAGCAGTACTTC.

This clone has just a few counts. The chain couples TRBV6-5 to TRBJ2-2; no firm D call. V was cut by 8 bases and J by 0 bases, with 13 bases left in between. The germline gives CDR1 MNHEY, CDR2 SVGAGI. CDR3 length: 15 residues. The CDR3 loop is CASRKGQSNTGELFF. The CDR3 DNA reads as TGTGCCAGCCGTAAGGGCCAGTCGAACACCGGGGAGCTGTTTTTT.

The chain links TRBV30 to TRBJ1-2; D remains ambiguous. The CDR3 contains 12 residues. V lost 1 base and J 5 bases, leaving 8 bases between the germline ends. CDR1 and CDR2 (germline): GTSNPN, SVGIG (reference sequence). CDR3 in amino acids: CAWSAQVYGYTF. In DNA, the CDR3 is TGTGCCTGGAGTGCGCAGGTATATGGCTACACCTTC.

This clone was counted a single time. This chain uses TRBV7-3 with TRBJ1-2; 11 bases are a match to TRBD1. Germline-derived CDR1 and CDR2 are SGHTA and FQGTGA. CDR3 length equals 16 residues. Germline trimming cut 5 bases from V and 7 bases from J; bases unmatched to any gene: 12. The chain's CDR3 is CASSPGAGQGASGYTF. The CDR3 nucleotides are TGTGCCAGCAGCCCGGGGGCAGGACAGGGGGCAAGTGGCTACACCTTC. Full variable domain (outside the CDR3, taken from reference TRBV7-3 and TRBJ1-2): GAGVSQTPSNKVTEKGKYVELRCDPISGHTALYWYRQSLGQGPEFLIYFQGTGAADDSGLPNDRFFAVRPEGSVSTLKIQRTERGDSAVYLCASSPGAGQGASGYTFGSGTRLTVV.

The V and J genes are TRBV6-6 and TRBJ1-6; the match to TRBD1 covers 8 bases. The germline gives CDR1 MNHNY, CDR2 SVGAGI (reference sequence). The V gene end was trimmed by 8 bases and the J gene end by 14 bases; junction bases not matched to a gene: 14. The CDR3 totals 14 residues. CDR3 residues: CASYPTGQVLALHF. The CDR3, as DNA: TGTGCCAGCTATCCAACGGGACAGGTTCTTGCCCTCCACTTT.

V is TRBV5-1 and J is TRBJ1-3; D gene uncertain. V was trimmed by 6 bases and J by 2 bases, leaving 15 bases between them. The CDR3 is 15 residues long. Germline V lookup: CDR1 SGHRS, CDR2 YFSETQ. CDR3 amino acids: CASTSEGNAGNTIYF. The CDR3 DNA follows: TGCGCCAGCACCAGCGAAGGGAACGCTGGAAACACCATATATTTT. The variable domain in full, completed from reference TRBV5-1 and TRBJ1-3, reads KAGVTQTPRYLIKTRGQQVTLSCSPISGHRSVSWYQQTPGQGLQFLFEYFSETQRNKGNFPGRFSGRQFSNSRSEMNVSTLELGDSALYLCASTSEGNAGNTIYFGEGSWLTVV.

The V call is TRBV5-8, the J call TRBJ1-5; D gene ambiguous. CDR3 size: 15 residues. V was clipped by 3 bases and J by 1 base, with 11 bases between them. The germline CDR1 and CDR2 sequences are SGHTS and YDEGEE. The CDR3 loop is CASSSTDGSNQPQHF. In DNA form, the CDR3 reads TGTGCCAGCAGCTCAACGGACGGGAGCAATCAGCCCCAGCATTTT.

DNA for the CDR3: TGTGCCTGGAGTGTACCTGGGGCAGGGGGGCGTCAGCCCCAGCATTTT. It yields the protein CAWSVPGAGGRQPQHF. The V and J genes are TRBV30 and TRBJ1-5; 7 positions match TRBD1. Unmatched junction bases numbered 11, after V lost 0 bases and J lost 6 bases. The CDR3 length is 16 residues. Germline V CDR1 and CDR2: GTSNPN, SVGIG (reference sequence). Combining the CDR3 with reference TRBV30 and TRBJ1-5 gives the whole variable domain SQTIHQWPATLVQPVGSPLSLECTVEGTSNPNLYWYRQAAGRGLQLLFYSVGIGQISSEVPQNLSASRPQDRQFILSSKKLLLSDSGFYLCAWSVPGAGGRQPQHFGDGTRLSIL.

The J gene is TRBJ2-3, the V gene TRBV9; 13 bases map to TRBD2. Germline lookup yields CDR1 SGDLS and CDR2 YYNGEE. After removal of 0 bases from V and 6 bases from J, the junction contained 1 base not matched to a gene. This CDR3 has 15 residues. CDR3 protein: CASSVGGLAGDTQYF. Here the CDR3 DNA reads TGTGCCAGCAGCGTAGGGGGACTAGCGGGGGATACGCAGTATTTT.

This clone appeared a few times. The genes are TRBV10-1 and TRBJ2-2, with D hard to call. CDR1 and CDR2 from the germline V gene are WNHNN and SYGVQD (reference sequence). This CDR3 comprises 17 residues. V lost 6 bases to trimming and J lost 5 bases, with 22 bases between them. The CDR3 DNA is TGCGCCAGCAGAGCCCCAGGACGGAATAACTCAACCGGGGAGCTGTTTTTT. Residues: CASRAPGRNNSTGELFF.

The V call is TRBV11-3, the J call TRBJ2-6; D gene uncertain. This CDR3 is built from 15 residues. V lost 0 bases and J lost 0, with 3 bases in between. Germline assignment: CDR1 SGHNT and CDR2 YENEEA. CDR3 sequence: CASSLEASGANVLTF. The CDR3 bases are TGTGCCAGCAGCTTAGAGGCCTCTGGGGCCAACGTCCTGACTTTC.

This chain uses TRBV7-6 with TRBJ2-1; 14 bases line up with TRBD2. Germline V lookup: CDR1 SGHVS, CDR2 FNYEAQ. Germline trimming cut 5 bases from V and 6 bases from J; bases unmatched to any gene: 3. The CDR3 runs to 15 residues. Here the CDR3 DNA reads TGTGCCAGCAGCCCCGGGACTAGCGGGGGCAATGAGCAGTTCTTC. Its translation is CASSPGTSGGNEQFF.